The 12 T cell receptor beta chains reported below all come from one sample, sequenced in a study of T cell responses to AZD1222 COVID-19 vaccine. The method was immunoSEQ multiplex PCR; TCRdb's version includes in-frame clones alone and lacks a portion of them. In the table there are about 180,000 clones, about 91% of which are singletons. Sample: peripheral blood, taken 28 days after the second AZD1222 dose. The origin of the receptors is an adult who received the AZD1222 COVID-19 vaccine.

The rearrangement joins TRBV4-1 to TRBJ1-2; 7 nucleotides line up with TRBD1. Germline CDR1 is MGHRA and CDR2 is YSYEKL. The CDR3 is 14 residues long. The J segment lost 2 bases and the V segment lost 4 bases, leaving 4 bases of the junction unmatched. DNA of the CDR3: TGCGCCAGCAGCCTATCGACAGGGAACTATGGCTACACCTTC. Translation: CASSLSTGNYGYTF.

The chain links TRBV21-1 to TRBJ1-1. TRBV21-1 is classified as a pseudogene. This CDR3 spans 16 amino acids. CDR3 sequence: CASSFRPLGEDTEAFF. DNA of the CDR3: TGTGCCAGCAGCTTCCGACCGCTTGGGGAGGACACTGAAGCTTTCTTT.

The rearrangement links TRBV24-1 to TRBJ2-6; D perhaps matches TRBD1 (5 bases). V was pared by 8 bases and J by 0 bases, with 10 bases between. Germline CDR1 reads KGHDR; CDR2 reads SFDVKD. The CDR3 covers 15 residues. The CDR3 nucleotides are TGTGCCACCAAGTACAGGAGCTCTGGGGCCAACGTCCTGACTTTC. It encodes CATKYRSSGANVLTF.

The chain couples TRBV12-3 or TRBV12-4 to TRBJ1-2; D is possibly TRBD1 (6 bases). This CDR3 has 13 residues. Between the trimmed V and J ends, which lost 5 bases and 7 bases, there was a span of 14 bases. The CDR3 is CASSANRARGYTF. The DNA for the CDR3 is TGTGCCAGCAGTGCCAACAGGGCTCGTGGCTACACCTTC.

V usage is TRBV24-1 and J usage is TRBJ2-1; 11 nucleotides align to TRBD2. Germline lookup yields CDR1 KGHDR and CDR2 SFDVKD. V was pared by 4 bases and J by 9 bases, with 10 bases of the junction left unmatched. The CDR3 has 16 residues. CDR3 residues: CATSDPTSGGPAEQFF. Here the CDR3 DNA reads TGTGCCACCAGTGACCCTACTAGCGGGGGTCCTGCTGAGCAGTTCTTC.

The V gene is TRBV14, the J gene TRBJ2-7, with 11 bases lining up with TRBD1. After removal of 2 bases from V and 0 bases from J, the junction contained 6 bases not matched to a gene. This CDR3 spans 17 amino acids. Germline values: CDR1 SGHDN, CDR2 FVKESK. CDR3 sequence: CASSQTPGQGGSYEQYF. The DNA of the CDR3 is TGTGCCAGCAGCCAAACTCCGGGACAGGGGGGCTCCTACGAGCAGTACTTC.

The chain carries TRBV28 and TRBJ2-1; D tentatively fits TRBD1 or TRBD2 (6 bases each). Germline V gives CDR1 MDHEN, CDR2 SYDVKM. V dropped 5 bases and J dropped 8 bases, with 16 bases sitting between them. The CDR3 totals 14 residues. The CDR3 region has the DNA TGTGCCAGCAGTCCCTCCGGGGGCCCGGATGAGCAGTTCTTC. It encodes CASSPSGGPDEQFF.

The chain uses TRBV21-1 and TRBJ1-2. TRBV21-1 is labeled a pseudogene. The CDR3 runs 15 residues. The CDR3 region is CASSLTTGTQGGYTF. The CDR3 nucleotides are TGTGCCAGCAGCCTGACTACCGGGACCCAAGGTGGCTACACCTTC.

The chain employs TRBV2 and TRBJ1-5; weak D call: TRBD1 (5 bases). This CDR3 spans 13 amino acids. Germline V gene data show CDR1 as SNHLY and CDR2 as FYNNEI. With 7 bases removed from V and 7 bases from J, the gap between germline ends came to 14 bases. The CDR3 loop reads CASTGGWDQPQHF. In nucleotides, the CDR3 is TGTGCCAGCACCGGAGGGTGGGACCAGCCCCAGCATTTT.

The rearrangement links TRBV11-1 to TRBJ2-1; D gene uncertain. The V gene's germline CDR1 is SGHAT and CDR2 FQDESV (reference sequence). Trimming pared 4 bases from V and 5 bases from J, leaving 12 bases between. There are 14 residues in the CDR3. The DNA for the CDR3 is TGTGCCAGCAGCTCCCAGGTGGGGAACAATGAGCAGTTCTTC. Residues: CASSSQVGNNEQFF.

The chain has TRBV5-4 and TRBJ1-2, with unresolved D. The ends were cut back, 1 base at V and 4 bases at J, with 8 bases in the middle. The length of the CDR3 is 13 residues. Per germline, CDR1 SGHNT and CDR2 YYREEE (reference sequence). CDR3 sequence reads: CASSLTASYGYTF. The CDR3 coding sequence is TGTGCCAGCAGCTTGACCGCTAGCTATGGCTACACCTTC.

The V and J genes are TRBV30 and TRBJ2-3; D is uncertain. The germline V gene has CDR1 GTSNPN and CDR2 SVGIG (reference sequence). The CDR3 loop spans 14 amino acids. The V gene lost 8 bases and the J gene lost 3 bases, with 18 bases spanning the gap. CDR3 amino acids: CAVKLLRATDTQYF. CDR3 bases: TGTGCCGTTAAGCTCCTTAGGGCAACAGATACGCAGTATTTT.